The 18 T cell receptor beta chains in this list originate from one sample, sequenced in a study of blood T cell repertoires in COVID-19. Sequencing was performed with immunoSEQ multiplex PCR; in TCRdb, only in-frame clones are kept and a portion is missing. The repertoire holds over 90,000 clones, roughly 90% seen once, with roughly 5.2% in the top ten. Sequencing was done on a sample of peripheral blood. These receptors all come from a woman between 45 and 65 years old with COVID-19, enrolled during active disease.

CDR3 sequence reads: CAWTTGNSPLHF. CDR3 in DNA: TGTGCCTGGACGACAGGGAATTCACCCCTCCACTTT. The chain joins TRBV30 to TRBJ1-6; TRBD1 matches 7 bases. In germline, CDR1 is GTSNPN, CDR2 SVGIG (reference sequence). After removal of 4 bases from V and 7 bases from J, the junction contained 1 base not matched to a gene. The CDR3 has 12 amino acids.

This sequence joins TRBV6-5 and TRBJ2-7; TRBD2 matches 9 bases. CDR1 MNHEY and CDR2 SVGAGI come from the germline V gene. This CDR3 has 14 residues. V gave up 0 bases and J gave up 3 bases; unmatched junction bases: 0. The CDR3 loop is CASSYSTSGYEQYF. The CDR3 DNA reads TGTGCCAGCAGTTACTCGACTAGCGGCTACGAGCAGTACTTC.

The J gene is TRBJ2-5, the V gene TRBV7-6; 8 nucleotides match TRBD1. The CDR3 has 16 amino acids. The germline CDR1 and CDR2 sequences are SGHVS and FNYEAQ. J lost 2 bases, V lost 3 bases, and 8 bases had no gene match. Written as DNA, the CDR3 is TGTGCCAGCAGCTTGACCCTGTACAGGGGGCAAGAGACCCAGTACTTC. It specifies CASSLTLYRGQETQYF. The complete variable domain, with remaining parts taken from reference TRBV7-6 and TRBJ2-5, reads GAGVSQSPRYKVTKRGQDVALRCDPISGHVSLYWYRQALGQGPEFLTYFNYEAQQDKSGLPNDRFSAERPEGSISTLTIQRTEQRDSAMYRCASSLTLYRGQETQYFGPGTRLLVL.

V usage is TRBV11-3 and J usage is TRBJ1-4, with D tentatively TRBD1 (6 bases). Looked up from germline, CDR1 is SGHNT and CDR2 is YENEEA. There are 15 residues in the CDR3. Trimming stripped 5 bases from V and 5 bases from J, with 15 bases between. The CDR3: CASSGRAGDNEKLFF. The DNA of the CDR3 is TGTGCCAGCAGCGGGCGAGCAGGGGACAATGAAAAACTGTTTTTT.

This rearrangement joins TRBV3-1 (or the pseudogene TRBV3-2) to TRBJ2-2; TRBD1 might be the D (6 bases). V was pared by 5 bases and J by 7 bases, with 14 bases between. The CDR3 runs to 14 residues. Germline CDR1 reads LGHDT; CDR2 reads YNNKEL (reference sequence). CDR3 amino acids: CASSTQGTSGELFF. CDR3 in DNA: TGTGCCAGCAGCACCCAGGGGACGAGCGGGGAGCTGTTTTTT.

The chain couples TRBV30 to TRBJ2-7; D uncertain. Germline V gene data show CDR1 as GTSNPN and CDR2 as SVGIG (reference sequence). Trimming cost V 0 bases and J 3 bases, with 9 bases left between them. The CDR3 spans 13 residues. CDR3 loop: CAWSVSENYEQYF. CDR3 nucleotide sequence: TGTGCCTGGAGTGTAAGCGAGAACTACGAGCAGTACTTC.

Remarks on this clone: This specimen includes other DNA sequences encoding the same CDR3. The chain recombines TRBV5-5 with TRBJ2-7; no definite D call. The V end lost 0 bases, the J end lost 3 bases, and 7 bases lay between the germline ends. The CDR3 consists of 13 residues. The germline V gene has CDR1 SGHKS and CDR2 YYEKEE (reference sequence). DNA of the CDR3: TGTGCCAGCAGCTTGGCTGTAGACTACGAGCAGTACTTC. It codes for CASSLAVDYEQYF.

This clone was seen more than once but under ten times. Written as DNA, the CDR3 is TGTGCCAGTACGGCGACTAGCGATGGCGGGGAGCTGTTTTTT. It translates to CASTATSDGGELFF. The V and J genes are TRBV19 and TRBJ2-2, with TRBD2 matching over 8 bases. The CDR3 sequence is 14 residues long. Germline CDR1 and CDR2: LNHDA and SQIVND (reference sequence). The J segment lost 7 bases and the V segment lost 7 bases, leaving 8 bases of the junction unmatched.

The chain links TRBV5-1 to TRBJ2-3; 7 bases are shared with TRBD2. Per the germline V gene, CDR1 is SGHRS and CDR2 is YFSETQ. The V segment lost 3 bases and the J segment 3 bases; nucleotides outside the gene matches: 7. The CDR3 totals 15 residues. The CDR3 sequence: CASSSGLVNTDTQYF. For the CDR3, the DNA is TGCGCCAGCAGCTCCGGACTAGTAAATACAGATACGCAGTATTTT.

The chain couples TRBV4-2 to TRBJ2-5, with 9 bases lining up with TRBD1. With 3 bases clipped from V and 5 bases from J, the junction kept 4 bases outside the gene matches. Germline V gene lookup returns CDR1 LGHNA and CDR2 YNFKEQ. The CDR3 extends over 14 amino acids. CDR3 in DNA: TGTGCCAGCAGCCAGGGACAGGGTGGGGAGACCCAGTACTTC. It codes for CASSQGQGGETQYF.

The table lists this clone with a few counts. The chain carries TRBV4-1 and TRBJ1-2; the match to TRBD1 covers 7 bases. V lost 2 bases and J lost 8; bases outside the gene matches: 5. Per germline, CDR1 MGHRA and CDR2 YSYEKL. CDR3 length: 13 amino acids. The CDR3 loop is CASSQTGVGGYTF. The CDR3 nucleotides are TGCGCCAGCAGCCAAACAGGGGTCGGGGGCTACACCTTC.

CDR3 DNA sequence: TGTGCCAGCAGCCGACAGGGAGGTTCCTACGAGCAGTACTTC. Protein product: CASSRQGGSYEQYF. V and J are TRBV6-5 and TRBJ2-7; D might be TRBD1 (7 bases). This CDR3 has 14 amino acids. The germline V gene has CDR1 MNHEY and CDR2 SVGAGI. Trimming removed 6 bases from V and 1 base from J, with 13 bases in between.

The V call is TRBV6-2 or TRBV6-3, the J call TRBJ2-4; D may be TRBD1 (5 bases). Germline assignment: CDR1 MNHEY and CDR2 SVGEGT. The CDR3 extends over 16 amino acids. Trimming cost V 5 bases and J 1 base, with 15 bases left between them. This CDR3 is CASSTTGAGAKNIQYF. The CDR3 region has the DNA TGTGCCAGCAGTACCACAGGAGCCGGGGCCAAAAACATTCAGTACTTC.

This clone was seen a few times. CDR3: CASSLSRYYGYTF. The CDR3, as DNA: TGTGCCAGCAGCTTAAGCAGGTACTATGGCTACACCTTC. The V call is TRBV7-9, the J call TRBJ1-2; the D is unclear. Germline V gene data show CDR1 as SEHNR and CDR2 as FQNEAQ (reference sequence). CDR3 length: 13 amino acids. The V end lost 2 bases, the J end lost 3 bases, and 7 bases lay between the germline ends.

The genes are TRBV6-1 and TRBJ2-3; TRBD2 aligns across 13 bases. This CDR3 region has 18 residues. Looked up from germline, CDR1 is MNHNS and CDR2 is SASEGT. Trimming at V came to 4 bases and at J to 2 bases, leaving 9 bases not matched to a gene. CDR3 sequence reads: CASSARGLAGVSTDTQYF. In DNA form, the CDR3 reads TGTGCCAGCAGTGCGCGTGGACTAGCGGGGGTTTCCACAGATACGCAGTATTTT.

This chain connects TRBV19 to TRBJ2-1, with D possibly matching TRBD2 (6 bases). Germline CDR1 is LNHDA and CDR2 is SQIVND (reference sequence). The CDR3 loop spans 14 amino acids. The ends were cut back, 4 bases at V and 8 bases at J, with 15 bases in the middle. DNA for the CDR3: TGTGCCAGTAGTACCCTCGTCAGGGAGGATGAGCAGTTCTTC. This encodes CASSTLVREDEQFF.

This clone was observed a few times. V gene TRBV6-5 combines with J gene TRBJ2-2; no clear D. The CDR3 contains 12 residues. From germline, CDR1 is MNHEY and CDR2 SVGAGI. The V end lost 6 bases, the J end lost 3 bases, and 5 bases lay between the germline ends. CDR3: CASRTYTGELFF. The CDR3 DNA reads as TGTGCCAGCAGAACTTACACCGGGGAGCTGTTTTTT.

The chain has TRBV7-2 and TRBJ2-7; perhaps TRBD2 as D (5 bases). There are 15 residues in the CDR3. Trimming took 1 base from V and 5 from J, leaving 15 bases between them. Germline V lookup: CDR1 SGHTA, CDR2 FQGNSA. The CDR3 nucleotides are TGTGCCAGCAGCTTAGGAATCACGGGGATGGACGAGCAGTACTTC. Translated: CASSLGITGMDEQYF.